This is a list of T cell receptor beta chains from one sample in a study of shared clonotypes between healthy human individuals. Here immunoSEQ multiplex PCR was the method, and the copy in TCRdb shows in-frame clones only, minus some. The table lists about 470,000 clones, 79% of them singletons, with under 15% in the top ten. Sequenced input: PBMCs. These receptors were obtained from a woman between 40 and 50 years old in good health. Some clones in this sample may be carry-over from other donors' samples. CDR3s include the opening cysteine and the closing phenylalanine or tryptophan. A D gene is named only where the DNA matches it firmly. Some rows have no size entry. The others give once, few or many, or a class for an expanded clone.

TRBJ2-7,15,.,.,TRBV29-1,CSVVGGGKGPYEQYF,TGCAGCGTTGTAGGAGGAGGGAAGGGGCCCTACGAGCAGTACTTC
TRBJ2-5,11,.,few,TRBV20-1,CGLLSGETQYF,TGCGGACTCCTCTCTGGGGAGACCCAGTACTTC
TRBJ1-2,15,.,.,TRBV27,CASSPMGRINYGYTF,TGTGCCAGCAGTCCGATGGGACGGATTAACTATGGCTACACCTTC
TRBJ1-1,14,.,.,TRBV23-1,CASSHTGKGTEAFF,TGCGCCAGCAGTCATACAGGGAAGGGCACTGAAGCTTTCTTT
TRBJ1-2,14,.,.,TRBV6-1,CASSGVVGTYGYTF,TGTGCCAGCAGTGGGGTGGTAGGGACATATGGCTACACCTTC
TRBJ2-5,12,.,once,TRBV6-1,CASSDIQETQYF,TGTGCCAGCAGTGATATCCAAGAGACCCAGTACTTC
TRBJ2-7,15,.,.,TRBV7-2,CASSLSWDTTYEQYF,TGTGCCAGCAGCTTATCATGGGACACAACCTACGAGCAGTACTTC
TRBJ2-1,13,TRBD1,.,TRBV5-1,CASSSPTGGEQFF,TGCGCCAGCAGCTCGCCGACAGGGGGTGAGCAGTTCTTC
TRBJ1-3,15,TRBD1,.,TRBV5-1,CASSPGTDSGNTIYF,TGCGCCAGCAGCCCAGGGACAGACTCTGGAAACACCATATATTTT
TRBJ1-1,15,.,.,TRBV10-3,CAISESYGADTEAFF,TGTGCCATCAGTGAGTCTTACGGGGCAGACACTGAAGCTTTCTTT
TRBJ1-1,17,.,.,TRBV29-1,CSAASHRVQVENTEAFF,TGCAGCGCCGCCTCCCACAGGGTGCAGGTCGAAAACACTGAAGCTTTCTTT
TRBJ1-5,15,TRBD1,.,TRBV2,CASSAGTGGRQPQHF,TGTGCCAGCAGCGCCGGGACAGGGGGCCGACAGCCCCAGCATTTT
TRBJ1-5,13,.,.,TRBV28,CATRRTINQPQHF,TGTGCCACAAGGAGGACAATAAATCAGCCCCAGCATTTT
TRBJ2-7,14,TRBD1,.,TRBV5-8,CASSWGQAAYEQYF,TGTGCCAGCAGCTGGGGACAGGCGGCCTACGAGCAGTACTTC
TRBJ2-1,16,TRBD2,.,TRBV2,CARPLREAGVANEQFF,TGTGCCAGACCCCTCAGGGAAGCGGGAGTAGCCAATGAGCAGTTCTTC
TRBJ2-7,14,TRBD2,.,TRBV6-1,CASSEGREFHEQYF,TGTGCCAGCAGTGAAGGGCGGGAGTTTCACGAGCAGTACTTC
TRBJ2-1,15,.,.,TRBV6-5,CASSPGTARWNEQFF,TGTGCCAGCAGCCCTGGGACGGCCCGGTGGAATGAGCAGTTCTTC
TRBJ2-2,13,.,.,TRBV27,CASSLSGTGELFF,TGTGCCAGCAGTTTAAGTGGCACCGGGGAGCTGTTTTTT
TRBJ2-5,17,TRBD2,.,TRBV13,CASSQGLAGGYQETQYF,TGTGCCAGCAGCCAGGGACTAGCCGGGGGATACCAAGAGACCCAGTACTTC
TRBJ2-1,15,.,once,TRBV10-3,CAIRESWSNYPEQFF,TGTGCCATCAGGGAAAGCTGGTCTAACTACCCTGAGCAGTTCTTC
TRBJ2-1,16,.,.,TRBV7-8,CASSLVEYFPGNEQFF,TGTGCCAGCAGCTTAGTTGAGTACTTCCCTGGCAATGAGCAGTTCTTC
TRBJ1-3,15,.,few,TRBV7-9,CASSLSQASGNTIYF,TGTGCCAGCAGCTTAAGCCAGGCCTCTGGAAACACCATATATTTT
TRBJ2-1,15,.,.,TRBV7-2,CASSLRASRIDEQFF,TGTGCCAGCAGCTTACGGGCTAGTCGTATCGATGAGCAGTTCTTC
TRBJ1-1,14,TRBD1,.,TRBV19,CASIIPGQVYEAFF,TGTGCCAGTATTATCCCGGGACAGGTATATGAAGCTTTCTTT
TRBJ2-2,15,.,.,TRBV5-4,CASSFGGDASGELFF,TGTGCCAGCAGCTTCGGCGGGGACGCCTCCGGGGAGCTGTTTTTT
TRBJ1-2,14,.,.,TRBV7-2,CASSFDRANYGYTF,TGTGCCAGCAGCTTCGACAGAGCTAACTATGGCTACACCTTC
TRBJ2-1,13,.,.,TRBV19,CASMAGSYNEQFF,TGTGCCAGTATGGCGGGGTCCTACAATGAGCAGTTCTTC
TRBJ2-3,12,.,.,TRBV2,CASHAGADTQYF,TGTGCCAGCCATGCAGGGGCAGATACGCAGTATTTT
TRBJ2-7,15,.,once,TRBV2,CASTLQQGRADEQYF,TGTGCCAGCACCCTTCAGCAGGGACGGGCCGACGAGCAGTACTTC
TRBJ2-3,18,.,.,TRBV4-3,CASSQDLIRAGSTDTQYF,TGCGCCAGCAGCCAAGATCTTATAAGAGCGGGTAGCACAGATACGCAGTATTTT
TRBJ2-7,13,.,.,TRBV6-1,CASREDTSTEQYF,TGTGCCAGTAGGGAAGACACGTCCACCGAGCAGTACTTC
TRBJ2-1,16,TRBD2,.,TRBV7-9,CASSPPSGSSYNEQFF,TGTGCCAGCAGCCCTCCTAGCGGTAGCTCCTACAATGAGCAGTTCTTC
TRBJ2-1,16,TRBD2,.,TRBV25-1,CASSEYSGGRTNEQFF,TGTGCCAGCAGTGAATATTCTGGCGGGAGGACCAATGAGCAGTTCTTC
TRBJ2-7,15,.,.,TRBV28,CASSLDAGHSYEQYF,TGTGCCAGCAGTTTAGATGCGGGCCACTCCTACGAGCAGTACTTC
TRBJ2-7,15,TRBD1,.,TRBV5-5,CASSLWTGGTYEQYF,TGTGCCAGCAGCCTCTGGACAGGGGGTACCTACGAGCAGTACTTC